This T cell receptor beta chain was obtained from a study of blood T cell repertoires in COVID-19. The assay was immunoSEQ multiplex PCR, and TCRdb's table has in-frame clones only and misses some. The table lists fewer than 60,000 clones, about 86% of them singletons. Trimming took off 3 bases at V and 7 bases at J, with 12 bases between the two ends. Germline assignment: CDR1 MGHDK and CDR2 SYGVNS. The CDR3 runs 13 residues. Sequencing used peripheral blood. This chain uses TRBV25-1 with TRBJ1-2; D gene unclear. This sequence originates from a woman in her fifties or sixties with COVID-19, enrolled during active disease. The CDR3 DNA reads TGTGCCAGCAGTGAGTTTCTCTCCGTTGGCTACACCTTC. Translation gives CASSEFLSVGYTF.